The next 15 T cell receptor beta chains were all read from a single sample in a study of control samples from healthy donors and cancer patients. TCRdb's copy holds only in-frame clones and misses some; the assay was immunoSEQ multiplex PCR. The table has about 60,000 clones, roughly 88% seen once; the top ten hold more than 3.5%. Sequenced material: blood. The origin of the receptors is a man in his fifties or sixties in good health.

The chain is built from TRBV6-2 or TRBV6-3 and TRBJ2-7; a weak D match, TRBD1 (6 bases). From germline, CDR1 is MNHEY and CDR2 SVGEGT. The CDR3 runs to 15 residues. Between the trimmed V and J ends, which lost 4 bases and 0 bases, there was a span of 13 bases. The CDR3 DNA is TGTGCCAGCAGTTGGAGGACAGACCGCTCCTACGAGCAGTACTTC. It codes for CASSWRTDRSYEQYF.

The genes are TRBV7-3 and TRBJ2-1; 14 bases are a match to TRBD2. Germline V CDR1 and CDR2: SGHTA, FQGTGA. J was trimmed by 9 bases and V by 5 bases; bases with no gene match: 9. CDR3 length: 16 amino acids. In nucleotides, the CDR3 is TGTGCCAGCAGCCCATACGGGACTAGCGGGAGTAGTGAGCAGTTCTTC. Translated, it gives CASSPYGTSGSSEQFF.

V usage is TRBV6-2 or TRBV6-3 and J usage is TRBJ2-3; the D gene could be TRBD1 or TRBD2 (5 bases each). V lost 6 bases and J lost 2, with 24 bases in between. This CDR3 region has 18 residues. Germline CDR1 MNHEY, CDR2 SVGEGT. In DNA form, the CDR3 reads TGTGCCAGCAGCATCGGTCGCGATGGGGGTTGGGACACAGATACGCAGTATTTT. Its translation: CASSIGRDGGWDTDTQYF.

CDR3 nucleotide sequence: TGTGCCAGCAGCTATGGACAAAGCACTGAAGCTTTCTTT. It is translated as CASSYGQSTEAFF. The J gene is TRBJ1-1, the V gene TRBV5-4; possibly TRBD1 for D (5 bases). The CDR3 totals 13 residues. Trimming shortened V by 3 bases and J by 4 bases, and 10 bases separated the two germline ends. CDR1 is SGHNT and CDR2 is YYREEE in the germline V gene (reference sequence).

CDR3 sequence (DNA): TGTGCCAGCAGCCGACAGGGGGCAATTCTAGGTAATTCACCCCTCCACTTT. Protein sequence: CASSRQGAILGNSPLHF. The V gene is TRBV14, the J gene TRBJ1-6; 10 positions match TRBD1. V lost 4 bases, J lost 6 bases, and 9 bases stayed unmatched. The germline V gene has CDR1 SGHDN and CDR2 FVKESK. The CDR3 contains 17 residues.

Only a few counts were recorded for this clone. The chain employs TRBV7-2 and TRBJ2-5; D perhaps matches TRBD2 (5 bases). The CDR3 runs 13 residues. Germline loops: CDR1 SGHTA, CDR2 FQGNSA. The ends were cut back, 1 base at V and 6 bases at J, with 9 bases in the middle. CDR3 in amino acids: CASSLGSSQTQYF. The CDR3 DNA follows: TGTGCCAGCAGCTTAGGGTCTAGCCAGACCCAGTACTTC. The full variable domain, with the rest looked up from reference TRBV7-2 and TRBJ2-5, is GAGVSQSPSNKVTEKGKDVELRCDPISGHTALYWYRQSLGQGLEFLIYFQGNSAPDKSGLPSDRFSAERTGGSVSTLTIQRTQQEDSAVYLCASSLGSSQTQYFGPGTRLLVL.

CDR3 sequence reads: CASSEQEKLFF. CDR3 coding DNA: TGTGCCAGCAGTGAACAGGAAAAACTGTTTTTT. J is TRBJ1-4 and V is TRBV28; D remains unclear. V was pared by 5 bases and J by 8 bases, with 6 bases between. Per the germline V gene, CDR1 is MDHEN and CDR2 is SYDVKM. The CDR3 runs 11 residues.

The chain has TRBV10-3 and TRBJ2-1; 8 bases match TRBD2. V was pared by 3 bases and J by 7 bases, with 14 bases of the junction left unmatched. This CDR3 comprises 17 residues. The germline CDR1 and CDR2 sequences are ENHRY and SYGVKD. The CDR3, as DNA: TGTGCCATCAGTGATCGCCTAAGCGGGAGAAGTGGGAATGAGCAGTTCTTC. Protein product: CAISDRLSGRSGNEQFF.

V is TRBV4-1 and J is TRBJ2-1; TRBD2 matches 10 bases. The CDR3 extends over 16 amino acids. The germline CDR1 and CDR2 sequences are MGHRA and YSYEKL. V dropped 1 base and J dropped 7; count of bases not matched to a gene: 7. The chain's CDR3 is CASSQAESGRVNEQFF. In nucleotides, the CDR3 is TGCGCCAGCAGCCAAGCTGAAAGCGGGAGGGTTAATGAGCAGTTCTTC.

This rearrangement joins TRBV19 to TRBJ2-7; D gene unclear. Between the trimmed V and J ends, which lost 8 bases and 0 bases, there was a span of 17 bases. CDR1 is LNHDA and CDR2 is SQIVND in the germline V gene (reference sequence). The CDR3 runs 15 residues. CDR3 DNA sequence: TGTGCCAGTCACCCAACCGGGCTAAGCTCCTACGAGCAGTACTTC. Its translation: CASHPTGLSSYEQYF.

V and J are TRBV7-2 and TRBJ2-4, with 8 bases aligning to TRBD1. Germline CDR1 reads SGHTA; CDR2 reads FQGNSA. This CDR3 has 16 amino acids. Losses at the gene ends were 5 bases for V and 7 bases for J; bases not matched to a gene: 13. Written as DNA, the CDR3 is TGTGCCAGCAGCCTTGACATGGGACAGGCTTCCAACATTCAGTACTTC. This codes for CASSLDMGQASNIQYF.

On this clone: At one end the junction does not follow the germline gene, possibly because of a read error. V and J are TRBV27 and TRBJ2-5; D is uncertain. The CDR3 covers 10 residues. Germline V gene data show CDR1 as MNHEY and CDR2 as SMNVEV (reference sequence). The CDR3 loop is CASSLESQYF. The CDR3 DNA sequence: TGTGCCAGCAGTTTGGAGAGCCAGTACTTC.

This clone was found once. V gene TRBV19 combines with J gene TRBJ1-1, with D maybe TRBD1 (5 bases). The V and J ends lost 5 bases and 1 base respectively, with 11 bases between them. The CDR3 runs 14 residues. Germline loops: CDR1 LNHDA, CDR2 SQIVND (reference sequence). This chain's CDR3 is CASSLGVGNTEAFF. In DNA, the CDR3 is TGTGCCAGTAGTTTGGGGGTAGGGAACACTGAAGCTTTCTTT. The whole variable domain, remainder taken from reference TRBV19 and TRBJ1-1, is DGGITQSPKYLFRKEGQNVTLSCEQNLNHDAMYWYRQDPGQGLRLIYYSQIVNDFQKGDIAEGYSVSREKKESFPLTVTSAQKNPTAFYLCASSLGVGNTEAFFGQGTRLTVV.

The chain carries TRBV6-5 and TRBJ1-1; D might be TRBD1 (6 bases). Germline V gene data show CDR1 as MNHEY and CDR2 as SVGAGI. This CDR3 has 15 residues. The ends were cut back, 0 bases at V and 3 bases at J, with 11 bases in the middle. The CDR3 here is CASSYSRGADTEAFF. In DNA form, the CDR3 reads TGTGCCAGCAGTTACTCCCGGGGGGCAGACACTGAAGCTTTCTTT.

There are a few counts of this clone. The V gene is TRBV7-2, the J gene TRBJ2-7; 8 bases agree with TRBD2. The CDR3 totals 15 residues. With V trimmed by 5 bases and J by 7 bases, 13 bases remained unmatched. Germline CDR1 is SGHTA and CDR2 is FQGNSA. CDR3 residues: CASSTVSGLEGEQYF. In DNA form, the CDR3 reads TGTGCCAGCAGCACGGTTTCGGGACTAGAGGGTGAGCAGTACTTC.